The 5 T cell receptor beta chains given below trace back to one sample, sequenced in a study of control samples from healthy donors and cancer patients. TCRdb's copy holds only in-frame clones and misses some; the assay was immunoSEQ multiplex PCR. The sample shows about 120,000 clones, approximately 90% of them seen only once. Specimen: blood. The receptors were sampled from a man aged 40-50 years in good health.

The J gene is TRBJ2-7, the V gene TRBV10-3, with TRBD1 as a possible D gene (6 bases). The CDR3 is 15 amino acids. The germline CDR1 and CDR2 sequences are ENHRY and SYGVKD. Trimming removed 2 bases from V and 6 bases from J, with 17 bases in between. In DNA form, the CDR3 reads TGTGCCATCAGTGAGCAGCAAACAGGGCAGGGCGAGCAGTACTTC. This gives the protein CAISEQQTGQGEQYF.

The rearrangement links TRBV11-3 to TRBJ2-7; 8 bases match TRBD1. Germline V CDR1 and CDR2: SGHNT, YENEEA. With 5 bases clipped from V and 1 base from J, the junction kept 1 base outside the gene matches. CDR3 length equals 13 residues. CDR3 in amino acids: CASSGQGSYEQYF. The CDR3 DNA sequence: TGTGCCAGCAGCGGACAGGGTTCCTACGAGCAGTACTTC.

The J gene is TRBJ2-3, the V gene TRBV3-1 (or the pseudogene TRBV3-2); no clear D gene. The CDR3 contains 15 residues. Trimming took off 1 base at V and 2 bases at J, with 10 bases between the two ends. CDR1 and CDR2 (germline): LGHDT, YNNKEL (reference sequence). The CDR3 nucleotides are TGTGCCAGCAGCCAAGGTCGCGTGAACACAGATACGCAGTATTTT. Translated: CASSQGRVNTDTQYF.

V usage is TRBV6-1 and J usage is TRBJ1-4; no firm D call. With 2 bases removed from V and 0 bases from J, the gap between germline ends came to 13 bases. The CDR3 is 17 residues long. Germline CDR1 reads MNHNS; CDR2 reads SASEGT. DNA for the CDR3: TGTGCCAGCAGTGAACGGTTTGGGGTCACAACTAATGAAAAACTGTTTTTT. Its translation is CASSERFGVTTNEKLFF.

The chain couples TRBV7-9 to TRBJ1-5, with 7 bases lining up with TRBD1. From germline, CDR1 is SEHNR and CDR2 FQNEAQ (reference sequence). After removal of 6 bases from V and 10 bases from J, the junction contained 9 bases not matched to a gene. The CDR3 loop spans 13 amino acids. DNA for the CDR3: TGTGCCAGCAGTGACAGGGTTGGGCCCCCCCAGCATTTT. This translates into CASSDRVGPPQHF.